The clone carrying this T cell receptor beta chain has more than one count but fewer than ten. Every molecule of TCR cDNA had its own unique molecular identifier. Via MiXCR, TCRdb re-called the 5' RACE reads, giving one row per CDR3 protein. In the table there are tens of thousands of distinct CDR3 sequences, around 8.6% of which are singletons. This CDR3 has 14 residues. The junction had 5 bases not matched to a gene; V was cut back by 0 bases and J by 6 bases. Germline CDR1 and CDR2: SGHNT and YYREEE (reference sequence). Sample time point: sample taken at primary tumor resection. Unsorted samples of tumor, nontumor lung or frozen PBMC had their whole RNA sequenced. The data are from a study of spatial heterogeneity in lung cancer.

The clonotype was recovered from a male donor with early-stage non-small cell lung cancer. Material: PBMCs, obtained at surgery. The chain recombines TRBV5-4 with TRBJ1-2; 7 bases agree with TRBD1. The CDR3 region is CASSLDRGRDGYTF. The CDR3 nucleotides read TGTGCCAGCAGCTTGGATAGGGGGCGGGATGGCTACACCTTC.